Listed below are T cell receptor beta chains from one sample, sequenced in a study of vaccination effects on CD4 cells after COVID-19. What these receptors recognize is not known. TCRdb's table, derived via immunoSEQ multiplex PCR, lists solely in-frame clones and lacks some. The data contain around 70,000 clones, roughly three quarters of them singletons. The specimen comprised CD4+ T cells from PBMCs cultured without peptide, sampled before COVID-19 vaccination. Receptor source: a human donor who received a COVID-19 vaccine. The CDR3 runs from the conserved cysteine through the conserved F or W. The D gene is left open where the match is weak. Size values are once, few and many counts, or a class for expanded clones, and some rows have none.

cdr3_length	d_call	j_call	v_call	clone_size	cdr3_aa	cdr3_nt
14	.	TRBJ1-1	TRBV4-3	.	CASSQVGGGAEAFF	TGCGCCAGCAGCCAAGTAGGAGGGGGGGCTGAAGCTTTCTTT
18	.	TRBJ1-5	TRBV5-8	.	CASSLLPPGLTYNQPQHF	TGTGCCAGCAGCTTGCTACCCCCCGGGCTGACATACAATCAGCCCCAGCATTTT
16	TRBD1	TRBJ1-2	TRBV12-5	.	CASALGTGRNYYGYTF	TGTGCTAGTGCATTAGGGACAGGGCGAAATTACTATGGCTACACCTTC
15	TRBD1	TRBJ2-1	TRBV4-1	.	CASSQGGDRNNEQFF	TGCGCCAGCAGCCAAGGGGGGGACAGGAACAATGAGCAGTTCTTC
16	.	TRBJ1-3	TRBV18	.	CASSPQGRATGNTIYF	TGTGCCAGCTCCCCCCAGGGCCGGGCCACTGGAAACACCATATATTTT
14	.	TRBJ1-1	TRBV6-6	.	CASRAQTANTEAFF	TGTGCCAGCAGGGCACAGACAGCGAACACTGAAGCTTTCTTT
15	TRBD1	TRBJ1-2	TRBV6-5	.	CASSSQTGVNYGYTF	TGTGCCAGCAGTTCCCAAACAGGGGTTAACTATGGCTACACCTTC
16	.	TRBJ2-1	TRBV7-3	few	CASSSSGSGRYNEQFF	TGTGCCAGCAGCTCCTCGGGCTCGGGGCGTTACAATGAGCAGTTCTTC
17	.	TRBJ2-6	TRBV5-1	.	CASSLLGHASGANVLTF	TGCGCCAGCAGCTTGCTCGGACACGCCTCTGGGGCCAACGTCCTGACTTTC
16	.	TRBJ2-3	TRBV7-2	.	CASSTSVGADADTQYF	TGTGCCAGCAGCACCTCCGTGGGCGCGGATGCAGATACGCAGTATTTT
17	TRBD1	TRBJ1-4	TRBV28	few	CASSLWSTGGGHEKLFF	TGTGCCAGCAGTTTATGGTCGACAGGGGGCGGCCATGAAAAACTGTTTTTT
14	.	TRBJ2-5	TRBV6-5	.	CASALSLSIETQYF	TGTGCCAGCGCCCTGTCTTTATCGATTGAGACCCAGTACTTC
15	TRBD1	TRBJ1-3	TRBV18	.	CASSRPTGTGNTIYF	TGTGCCAGCTCACGGCCGACAGGGACTGGAAACACCATATATTTT
20	.	TRBJ2-3	TRBV28	.	CASSLPPPTYAAISTDTQYF	TGTGCCAGCAGCCTACCCCCACCGACCTACGCGGCTATAAGCACAGATACGCAGTATTTT
13	.	TRBJ2-3	TRBV2	.	CASAARTPDTQYF	TGTGCCAGCGCGGCCCGGACTCCTGATACGCAGTATTTT
15	TRBD2	TRBJ2-2	TRBV7-2	.	CASSPRAGGTGELFF	TGTGCCAGCAGCCCACGAGCGGGGGGCACCGGGGAGCTGTTTTTT
15	.	TRBJ1-3	TRBV7-2	.	CASSPGAFSGNTIYF	TGTGCCAGCAGCCCCGGGGCTTTCTCTGGAAACACCATATATTTT
14	TRBD1	TRBJ2-3	TRBV25-1	once	CASSRTGATDTQYF	TGTGCCAGCAGTCGGACAGGGGCCACAGATACGCAGTATTTT
14	TRBD2	TRBJ2-1	TRBV6-2/TRBV6-3	.	CASSHSGGSHEQFF	TGTGCCAGCAGTCACTCGGGGGGGTCACACGAGCAGTTCTTC
15	TRBD1	TRBJ1-1	TRBV30	.	CAWSVPGQGIIGAFF	TGTGCCTGGAGTGTACCGGGACAGGGGATAATAGGAGCTTTCTTT
12	.	TRBJ2-2	TRBV29-1	.	CSVKGDTGELFF	TGCAGCGTCAAAGGGGATACCGGGGAGCTGTTTTTT
16	.	TRBJ1-5	TRBV7-2	.	CASSLLGAGSNQPQHF	TGTGCCAGCAGCTTACTCGGTGCGGGTAGCAATCAGCCCCAGCATTTT
16	TRBD1	TRBJ1-2	TRBV24-1	once	CATSDSYTGGLYGYTF	TGTGCCACCAGTGATTCCTATACAGGGGGCCTCTATGGCTACACCTTC
12	.	TRBJ1-2	TRBV12-3/TRBV12-4	.	CASSLWGSGYTF	TGTGCCAGCAGTTTATGGGGAAGCGGCTACACCTTC
12	.	TRBJ2-3	TRBV2	.	CASGGNTDTQYF	TGTGCCAGCGGCGGGAACACAGATACGCAGTATTTT
13	.	TRBJ1-5	TRBV5-1	few	CASSMDSNQPQHF	TGCGCCAGCAGCATGGATAGCAATCAGCCCCAGCATTTT
13	.	TRBJ1-6	TRBV11-3	.	CASSLASSSPLHF	TGTGCCAGCAGCTTAGCATCCAGTTCACCCCTCCACTTT
16	TRBD1	TRBJ2-1	TRBV24-1	.	CATSDFRGQGGNEQFF	TGTGCCACCAGTGATTTCAGGGGACAGGGGGGTAATGAGCAGTTCTTC
13	.	TRBJ1-6	TRBV12-3/TRBV12-4	.	CASTRTDNSPLHF	TGTGCCAGCACTAGGACAGATAATTCACCCCTCCACTTT
13	.	TRBJ1-1	TRBV2	few	CASSEETYTEAFF	TGTGCCAGCAGTGAGGAGACTTACACTGAAGCTTTCTTT
14	.	TRBJ2-5	TRBV7-2	.	CASSLGLGQETQYF	TGTGCCAGCAGCTTAGGTCTAGGCCAAGAGACCCAGTACTTC
15	.	TRBJ2-2	TRBV4-1	few	CASSPGPGDTGELFF	TGCGCCAGCAGCCCCGGGCCGGGGGACACCGGGGAGCTGTTTTTT
16	.	TRBJ2-5	TRBV24-1	.	CATSDGAAVGGETQYF	TGTGCCACCAGTGATGGCGCGGCAGTCGGCGGCGAGACCCAGTACTTC
14	.	TRBJ1-6	TRBV30	few	CAWTPGDVNSPLHF	TGTGCCTGGACTCCAGGGGACGTAAATTCACCCCTCCACTTT
13	TRBD2	TRBJ2-5	TRBV5-4	.	CASSVSGVETQYF	TGTGCCAGCAGCGTTAGCGGGGTAGAGACCCAGTACTTC
12	.	TRBJ1-5	TRBV12-3/TRBV12-4	.	CASSSGGEPQHF	TGTGCCAGCAGTTCGGGAGGAGAGCCCCAGCATTTT
13	.	TRBJ1-3	TRBV6-5	once	CASRAVSGNTIYF	TGTGCCAGCAGGGCGGTCTCTGGAAACACCATATATTTT
14	.	TRBJ1-2	TRBV30	.	CAWSQGRYNYGYTF	TGTGCCTGGAGCCAGGGACGGTATAACTATGGCTACACCTTC
13	.	TRBJ1-2	TRBV28	.	CASSSGRGWGYTF	TGTGCCAGCAGTTCCGGCAGGGGCTGGGGCTACACCTTC
15	.	TRBJ2-5	TRBV7-7	.	CASSPGAGNWETQYF	TGTGCCAGCAGCCCCGGCGCGGGGAATTGGGAGACCCAGTACTTC
12	.	TRBJ1-5	TRBV24-1	few	CATGQTNQPQHF	TGTGCCACCGGACAGACAAATCAGCCCCAGCATTTT
13	.	TRBJ1-2	TRBV18	.	CASSPGQNYGYTF	TGTGCCAGCTCACCGGGGCAGAACTATGGCTACACCTTC
15	TRBD2	TRBJ2-5	TRBV9	.	CASSVVGGVQETQYF	TGTGCCAGCAGCGTAGTGGGGGGGGTACAAGAGACCCAGTACTTC
13	.	TRBJ1-2	TRBV19	.	CASRRGTNYGYTF	TGTGCCAGCCGTAGGGGTACTAACTATGGCTACACCTTC
13	.	TRBJ1-6	TRBV6-5	few	CASSWDGNSPLHF	TGTGCCAGCAGCTGGGACGGTAATTCACCCCTCCACTTT
15	.	TRBJ1-1	TRBV10-1	few	CASSPRLQDYTEAFF	TGCGCCAGCAGTCCGAGATTACAGGATTACACTGAAGCTTTCTTT
15	TRBD2	TRBJ2-3	TRBV2	.	CASTETSGGTDTQYF	TGTGCCAGCACCGAGACTAGCGGGGGCACAGATACGCAGTATTTT
13	.	TRBJ1-4	TRBV2	.	CASNGDYNEKLFF	TGTGCCAGCAACGGTGACTATAATGAAAAACTGTTTTTT
18	TRBD2	TRBJ2-5	TRBV18	.	CASSPIWASGGTQETQYF	TGTGCCAGCTCACCAATATGGGCTAGCGGGGGTACACAAGAGACCCAGTACTTC
15	TRBD1	TRBJ1-2	TRBV6-5	.	CASNLRSGQLYGYTF	TGTGCCAGCAACCTACGCTCGGGACAGCTCTATGGCTACACCTTC
15	.	TRBJ2-3	TRBV11-1	.	CASSRWTATTDTQYF	TGTGCCAGCAGCCGTTGGACAGCTACCACAGATACGCAGTATTTT
19	TRBD1	TRBJ1-5	TRBV18	.	CASSPPQGQGERLDQPQHF	TGTGCCAGCTCACCTCCACAAGGACAGGGCGAAAGGCTCGATCAGCCCCAGCATTTT
15	.	TRBJ2-5	TRBV21-1	.	CASSARGQGQETQYF	TGTGCCAGCAGCGCTAGAGGACAGGGGCAAGAGACCCAGTACTTC
11	.	TRBJ2-5	TRBV5-1	.	CASSLVETQYF	TGCGCCAGCAGCTTAGTGGAGACCCAGTACTTC
15	TRBD2	TRBJ2-1	TRBV7-3	.	CASGPSGGDYNEQFF	TGTGCCAGCGGGCCTAGCGGGGGAGATTACAATGAGCAGTTCTTC
15	.	TRBJ2-6	TRBV19	.	CASGRAGVGANVLTF	TGTGCCAGTGGTAGGGCTGGGGTGGGGGCCAACGTCCTGACTTTC
16	TRBD2	TRBJ2-2	TRBV5-1	.	CASSLEAGGSTGELFF	TGCGCCAGCAGCTTGGAAGCGGGGGGAAGCACCGGGGAGCTGTTTTTT
15	TRBD1	TRBJ1-2	TRBV7-9	.	CASSLGGQFNYGYTF	TGTGCCAGCAGCTTAGGGGGACAGTTTAACTATGGCTACACCTTC
14	.	TRBJ1-3	TRBV19	.	CATRTVRSQNTIYF	TGTGCCACTAGGACAGTGCGCTCCCAAAACACCATATATTTT